The 19 T cell receptor beta chains reported below all come from one sample, sequenced in a study of T cells after yellow fever vaccination (dated by TCRdb to about 2019). The treatment or condition tag for this specimen amounts to: live attenuated yellow fever vaccine strain. To prepare the library, 5' RACE was applied. The sequencer was an Illumina HiSeq 2500. TCRdb took the public reads, trimmed them with fastp at Q25, ran MiXCR for clone calling and kept in-frame beta chains. Each CDR3 protein appears once, grouped with its most common genes and DNA. A total of 110,000 to 150,000 distinct CDR3 sequences appear in this sample, about 7% of them only once. The biggest ten clones account for over 0.55% of the sample. The input for sequencing was CD4+ T cells sorted from PBMCs, taken 10 days after the yellow fever booster vaccination. The receptors come from a man younger than 40 who received the YFV17D yellow fever vaccine.

This clonotype came up once. A much larger clone is a single base away; this may be a read error. The chain recombines TRBV2 with TRBJ2-7, with D perhaps TRBD1 (7 bases). V shed 4 bases and J shed 7 bases, with 20 bases lying between them. Germline V gene sequence: CDR1 SNHLY, CDR2 FYNNEI. The CDR3 consists of 15 residues. CDR3 loop: CASSVRAGQYEEQYF. DNA for the CDR3: TGTGCCAGCAGTGTGCGGGCGGGACAGTATGAAGAGCAGTACTTC.

The V call is TRBV7-2, the J call TRBJ1-3; no firm D call. The CDR3 consists of 15 residues. Trimming took 5 bases from V and 4 from J, leaving 15 bases between them. CDR1 is SGHTA, CDR2 FQGNSA, per germline. The CDR3 spells CASSPGVLGGNTIYF. In DNA, the CDR3 is TGTGCCAGCAGCCCAGGCGTACTTGGCGGAAACACCATATATTTT.

Many counts were recorded for this clonotype. The chain employs TRBV7-2 and TRBJ2-1, with D possibly TRBD1 on 7 matching bases. V was trimmed by 8 bases and J by 3 bases, leaving 14 bases between them. This CDR3 is 14 amino acids long. The V gene's germline CDR1 is SGHTA and CDR2 FQGNSA. The DNA for the CDR3 is TGTGCCAGCCGATGGCAGGGGGGCTACAATGAGCAGTTCTTC. Amino acids: CASRWQGGYNEQFF.

The table lists this clonotype with a few counts. The chain combines TRBV5-1 with TRBJ2-1; D is uncertain. CDR3 length: 19 amino acids. Between the trimmed V and J ends, which lost 4 bases and 0 bases, there was a span of 23 bases. Looked up from germline, CDR1 is SGHRS and CDR2 is YFSETQ. CDR3 coding DNA: TGCGCCAGCAGCGATATTAGTGGTTCAAGCCGGAGCTCCTACAATGAGCAGTTCTTC. Amino acids: CASSDISGSSRSSYNEQFF.

The rearrangement uses TRBV28 and TRBJ2-7; D may match TRBD1 or TRBD2 (5 bases each). Germline CDR1 MDHEN, CDR2 SYDVKM. This CDR3 contains 14 residues. V dropped 9 bases and J dropped 3 bases, with 18 bases sitting between them. The CDR3 spells CARSPGAHNYEQYF. The CDR3 region has the DNA TGTGCCAGGAGCCCCGGGGCCCACAACTACGAGCAGTACTTC.

This clonotype was observed at least ten times. The J gene is TRBJ1-2, the V gene TRBV7-9; TRBD1 matches at 10 bases. V lost 0 bases, J lost 7 bases, and 2 bases stayed unmatched. Germline-derived CDR1 and CDR2 are SEHNR and FQNEAQ (reference sequence). The CDR3 consists of 14 residues. This CDR3 is CASSLADRGLGYTF. The CDR3 DNA follows: TGTGCCAGCAGCTTAGCCGACAGGGGGCTTGGCTACACCTTC.

This clonotype was recorded at least ten times. The genes are TRBV7-2 and TRBJ1-1; weak D call: TRBD1 (6 bases). This CDR3 has 15 amino acids. The V gene lost 3 bases and the J gene lost 1 base, with 12 bases spanning the gap. From germline, CDR1 is SGHTA and CDR2 FQGNSA. The CDR3 loop is CASSFDRYGNTEAFF. The CDR3 DNA follows: TGTGCCAGCAGCTTCGACAGGTACGGGAACACTGAAGCTTTCTTT.

This clonotype was detected many times. The gene calls are TRBV20-1 and TRBJ1-1, with D unresolved. V was cut by 2 bases and J by 2 bases, with 9 bases left in between. The CDR3 runs to 13 residues. Germline CDR1 DFQATT, CDR2 SNEGSKA (reference sequence). The CDR3 nucleotides are TGCAGTGCTAGACCACAAGCAAACACTGAAGCTTTCTTT. Translation gives CSARPQANTEAFF.

This chain links TRBV10-3 with TRBJ2-2; D not certain. The CDR3 is 12 residues long. From germline, CDR1 is ENHRY and CDR2 SYGVKD. The ends were cut back, 11 bases at V and 1 base at J, with 8 bases in the middle. CDR3 sequence: CAQGRNTGELFF. CDR3 coding DNA: TGTGCCCAAGGAAGGAACACCGGGGAGCTGTTTTTT.

There are many counts of this clonotype. The J gene is TRBJ2-1, the V gene TRBV6-2 or TRBV6-3, with D maybe TRBD1 (5 bases). The CDR3 consists of 12 residues. Trimming took off 9 bases at V and 0 bases at J, with 6 bases between the two ends. Germline V gene sequence: CDR1 MNHEY, CDR2 SVGEGT. The CDR3 coding sequence is TGTGCCAGTACAGGCTCCTACAATGAGCAGTTCTTC. Protein: CASTGSYNEQFF.

This clonotype came up many times. In DNA form, the CDR3 reads TGCAGTGCAGCGATCTTAGCCAAAAACATTCAGTACTTC. It specifies CSAAILAKNIQYF. The V and J genes are TRBV20-1 and TRBJ2-4; D not certain. The CDR3 loop spans 13 amino acids. V was shortened by 6 bases and J by 0 bases, with 9 bases between the two germline ends. CDR1 is DFQATT, CDR2 SNEGSKA, per germline (reference sequence).

This clonotype was detected many times. The chain carries TRBV5-1 and TRBJ1-5, with D hard to call. CDR3 size: 13 residues. CDR1 and CDR2 from the germline V gene are SGHRS and YFSETQ. Trimming shortened V by 5 bases and J by 0 bases, and 6 bases separated the two germline ends. CDR3: CASSFDSNQPQHF. DNA for the CDR3: TGCGCCAGCAGTTTTGATAGCAATCAGCCCCAGCATTTT.

This clonotype occurred many times. The V gene is TRBV7-2, the J gene TRBJ2-1; no definite D call. Germline loops: CDR1 SGHTA, CDR2 FQGNSA. Trimming stripped 5 bases from V and 7 bases from J, with 9 bases between. The CDR3 contains 12 residues. CDR3 sequence reads: CASSHLRNEQFF. The CDR3 DNA is TGTGCCAGCAGCCACCTCCGGAATGAGCAGTTCTTC.

The chain has TRBV7-9 and TRBJ1-3, with unresolved D. The CDR3 is made up of 16 amino acids. V lost 5 bases and J lost 0, with 14 bases in between. The germline V gene encodes CDR1 SEHNR and CDR2 FQNEAQ (reference sequence). CDR3: CASSHTSPRSGNTIYF. The CDR3 DNA follows: TGTGCCAGCAGCCACACAAGTCCCCGCTCTGGAAACACCATATATTTT.

This clonotype was observed at least ten times. This sequence joins TRBV7-9 and TRBJ2-5; D gene ambiguous. Germline CDR1 reads SEHNR; CDR2 reads FQNEAQ (reference sequence). CDR3 length: 14 residues. Trimming took off 4 bases at V and 2 bases at J, with 11 bases between the two ends. CDR3 region: CASSSFGQQETQYF. CDR3 sequence (DNA): TGTGCCAGCAGCTCTTTCGGCCAGCAAGAGACCCAGTACTTC.

The sample holds many counts of this clonotype. The rearrangement links TRBV4-3 to TRBJ2-4; D gene ambiguous. The germline V and J ends were trimmed by 4 bases and 8 bases, with 15 bases remaining between them. Looked up from germline, CDR1 is LGHNA and CDR2 is YSLEER. There are 14 residues in the CDR3. The CDR3 nucleotides are TGCGCCAGCAGCCTAAGACCCAGCGAGGACATTCAGTACTTC. This sequence encodes CASSLRPSEDIQYF.

This clonotype was recorded at least ten times. The CDR3 reads CASSDMNTEAFF. The CDR3, as DNA: TGCGCCAGCAGTGACATGAACACTGAAGCTTTCTTT. This chain joins TRBV5-1 and TRBJ1-1, with D uncertain. The CDR3 is 12 amino acids. The V end lost 5 bases, the J end lost 0 bases, and 5 bases lay between the germline ends. Germline assignment: CDR1 SGHRS and CDR2 YFSETQ.

The rearrangement links TRBV20-1 to TRBJ1-1; 7 bases line up with TRBD1. Germline V gene sequence: CDR1 DFQATT, CDR2 SNEGSKA (reference sequence). The V gene end was trimmed by 3 bases and the J gene end by 11 bases; junction bases not matched to a gene: 9. This CDR3 region has 12 residues. This chain's CDR3 is CSASRQGDSAFF. CDR3 in DNA: TGCAGTGCTAGTCGGCAGGGGGACTCGGCTTTCTTT.

The V gene is TRBV7-2, the J gene TRBJ1-3; 7 nucleotides align to TRBD1. The germline V gene has CDR1 SGHTA and CDR2 FQGNSA. This CDR3 is built from 15 residues. V lost 5 bases and J lost 3; bases outside the gene matches: 7. The CDR3 spells CASSPQGQIGNTIYF. In DNA form, the CDR3 reads TGTGCCAGCAGCCCCCAGGGACAGATTGGAAACACCATATATTTT.